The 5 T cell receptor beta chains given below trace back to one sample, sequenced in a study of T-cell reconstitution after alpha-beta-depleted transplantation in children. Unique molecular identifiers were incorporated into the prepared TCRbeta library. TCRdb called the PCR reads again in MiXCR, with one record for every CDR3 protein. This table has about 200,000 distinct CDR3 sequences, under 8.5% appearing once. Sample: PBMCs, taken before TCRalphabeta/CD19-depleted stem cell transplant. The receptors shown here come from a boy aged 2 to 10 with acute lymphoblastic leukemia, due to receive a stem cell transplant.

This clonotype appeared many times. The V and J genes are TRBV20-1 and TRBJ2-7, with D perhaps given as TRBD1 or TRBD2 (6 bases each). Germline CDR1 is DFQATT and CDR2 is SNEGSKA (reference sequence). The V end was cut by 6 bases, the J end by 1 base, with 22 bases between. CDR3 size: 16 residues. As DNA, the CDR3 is TGCAGTGCCCAAACCAAACGGGGGCGGCTATCCTACGAGCAGTACTTC. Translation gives CSAQTKRGRLSYEQYF.

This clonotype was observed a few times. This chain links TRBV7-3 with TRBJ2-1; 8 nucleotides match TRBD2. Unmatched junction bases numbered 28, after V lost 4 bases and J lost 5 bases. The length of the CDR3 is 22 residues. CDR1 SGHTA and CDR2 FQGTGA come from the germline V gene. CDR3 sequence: CASSSNPPRLRGSRTSHNEQFF. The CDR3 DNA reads TGTGCCAGCAGCTCTAACCCCCCTAGACTTCGGGGCTCGAGGACTAGCCACAATGAGCAGTTCTTC.

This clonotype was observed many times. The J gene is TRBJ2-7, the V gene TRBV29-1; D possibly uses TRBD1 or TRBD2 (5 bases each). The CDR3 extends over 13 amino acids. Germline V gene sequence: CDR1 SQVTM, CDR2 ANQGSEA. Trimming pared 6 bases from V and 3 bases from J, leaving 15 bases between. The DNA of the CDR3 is TGCAGCGTCAGAATATGGGGGAACTACGAGCAGTACTTC. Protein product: CSVRIWGNYEQYF.

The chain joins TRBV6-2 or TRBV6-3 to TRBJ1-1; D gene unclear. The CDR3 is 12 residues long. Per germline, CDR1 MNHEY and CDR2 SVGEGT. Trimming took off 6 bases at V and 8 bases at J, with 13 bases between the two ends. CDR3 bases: TGTGCCAGCAGCCTCGGACCTGGGGAAGCTTTCTTT. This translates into CASSLGPGEAFF.

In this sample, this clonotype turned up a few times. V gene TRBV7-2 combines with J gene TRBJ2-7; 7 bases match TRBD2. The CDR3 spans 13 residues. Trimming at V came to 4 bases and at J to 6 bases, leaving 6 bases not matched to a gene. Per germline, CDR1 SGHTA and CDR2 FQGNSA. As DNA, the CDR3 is TGTGCCAGCAGCTACATGGGGGGGACCGAGCAGTACTTC. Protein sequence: CASSYMGGTEQYF.